These T cell receptor beta chains were read from a single sample in a study of blood T cell repertoires in COVID-19. Libraries were prepared by immunoSEQ multiplex PCR; TCRdb keeps only in-frame clonotypes and omits some of them. The repertoire holds 78,000 or so clones, with 82% as singletons. The material sequenced was peripheral blood. These receptors were obtained from a man older than 75 with acute or convalescent COVID-19. Both conserved end residues are part of each CDR3. A D gene is named only where the DNA matches it firmly. Expanded clones are given a class, and other clones once, few, many or no size at all.

D gene	V gene	clone size	J gene	CDR3 DNA	CDR3 protein
TRBD1	TRBV6-5	NA	TRBJ1-2	TGTGCCAGCAGTTACGCGGGACAGAACTATGGCTACACCTTC	CASSYAGQNYGYTF
NA	TRBV12-3/TRBV12-4	NA	TRBJ2-1	TGTGCCAGCAGTTTCGCCTACAATGAGCAGTTCTTC	CASSFAYNEQFF
TRBD1	TRBV6-1	once	TRBJ1-2	TGTGCCAGCAGTGAAGAGGCAGGGGGGAACTATGGCTACACCTTC	CASSEEAGGNYGYTF
TRBD1	TRBV4-1	NA	TRBJ1-1	TGCGCCAGCAGCCAAGAATCAGGGGGCCTTCCTGAAGCTTTCTTT	CASSQESGGLPEAFF
NA	TRBV3-1/TRBV3-2	NA	TRBJ1-2	TGTGCCAGCAGCCAAAGAGCTAACTATGGCTACACCTTC	CASSQRANYGYTF
NA	TRBV25-1	NA	TRBJ2-5	TGTGCCAGCAGTGGCGGAACCCAAGAGACCCAGTACTTC	CASSGGTQETQYF
TRBD2	TRBV10-3	NA	TRBJ2-7	TGTGCCATCAGTCGAAGAACTAGCGGGGGTACCCTTCTCTCCTACGAGCAGTACTTC	CAISRRTSGGTLLSYEQYF
NA	TRBV5-1	NA	TRBJ1-2	TGCGCCAGCAGCTTGGGAACAGGGATTGGCTATGGCTACACCTTC	CASSLGTGIGYGYTF
NA	TRBV10-1	NA	TRBJ1-1	TGCGCCAGCAGTGAGTCCGGCAGGGAAAACACTGAAGCTTTCTTT	CASSESGRENTEAFF
NA	TRBV11-2	NA	TRBJ1-4	TGTGCCAGCAGCCAGATCGGAGGGACTAATGAAAAACTGTTTTTT	CASSQIGGTNEKLFF
TRBD1	TRBV24-1	NA	TRBJ2-5	TGTGCCACCAGTGATCCCAGACAGGGGGCGGAGGAGACCCAGTACTTC	CATSDPRQGAEETQYF